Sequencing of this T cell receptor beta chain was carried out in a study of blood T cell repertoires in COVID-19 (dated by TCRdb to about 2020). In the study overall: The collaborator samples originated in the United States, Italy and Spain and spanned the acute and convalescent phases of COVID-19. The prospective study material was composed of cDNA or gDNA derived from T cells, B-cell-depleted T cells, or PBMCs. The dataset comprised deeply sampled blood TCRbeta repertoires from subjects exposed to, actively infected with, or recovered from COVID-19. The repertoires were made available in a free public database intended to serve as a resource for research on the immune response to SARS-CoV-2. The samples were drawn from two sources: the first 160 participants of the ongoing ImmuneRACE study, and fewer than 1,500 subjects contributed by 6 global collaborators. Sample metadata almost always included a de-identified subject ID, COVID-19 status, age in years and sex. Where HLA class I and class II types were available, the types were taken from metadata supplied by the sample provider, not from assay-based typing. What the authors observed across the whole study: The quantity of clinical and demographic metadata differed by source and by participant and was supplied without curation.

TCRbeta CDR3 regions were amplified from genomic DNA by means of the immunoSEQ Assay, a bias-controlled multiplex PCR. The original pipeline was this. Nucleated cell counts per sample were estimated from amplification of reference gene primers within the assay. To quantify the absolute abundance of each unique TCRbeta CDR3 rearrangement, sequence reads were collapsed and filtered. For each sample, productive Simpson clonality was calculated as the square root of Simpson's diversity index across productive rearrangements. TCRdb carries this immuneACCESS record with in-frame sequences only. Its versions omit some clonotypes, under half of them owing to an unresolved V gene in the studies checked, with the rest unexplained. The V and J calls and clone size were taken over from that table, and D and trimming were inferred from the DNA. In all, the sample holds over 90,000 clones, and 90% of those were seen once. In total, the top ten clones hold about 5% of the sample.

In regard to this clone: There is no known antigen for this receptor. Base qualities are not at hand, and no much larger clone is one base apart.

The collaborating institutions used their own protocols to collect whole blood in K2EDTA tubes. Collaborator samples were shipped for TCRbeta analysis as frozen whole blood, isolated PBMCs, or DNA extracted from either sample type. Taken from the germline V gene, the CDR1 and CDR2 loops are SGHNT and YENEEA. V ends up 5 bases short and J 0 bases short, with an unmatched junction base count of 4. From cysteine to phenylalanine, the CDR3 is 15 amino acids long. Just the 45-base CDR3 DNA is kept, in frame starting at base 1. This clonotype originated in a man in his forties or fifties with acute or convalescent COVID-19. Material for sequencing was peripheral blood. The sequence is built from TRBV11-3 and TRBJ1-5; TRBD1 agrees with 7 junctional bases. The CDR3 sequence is CASSATGNSNQPQHF. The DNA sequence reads TGTGCCAGCAGCGCGACAGGGAATAGCAATCAGCCCCAGCATTTT.